This TCR beta chain was obtained from a study of cytomegalovirus exposure and HLA in healthy donors. Study background: The approximately 120 validation repertoires were reported in a later analysis to have been generated on the same platform as the roughly 700 first-cohort repertoires.

The study, taken as a whole, reports: Some TCR beta chains (roughly 150 of them) were listed as cytomegalovirus-associated. Most TCR sequences were rare, but some public TCRs occurred in many donors.

With regard to this clone: Its antigen is currently unknown.

Using immunoSEQ multiplex PCR, the repertoire was profiled, and TCRdb retains in-frame clones only, with some absent. The sample lists over 150,000 clones, roughly 84% occurring once. It was the roughly 110-subject validation cohort, separate from the roughly 700-subject first cohort, to which the donors belonged. This receptor was identified in a human donor in good health. Sample: PBMCs.

DNA of the CDR3: TGTGCCATCAGGGACAGGATTTACCAAGAGACCCAGTACTTC. Protein sequence: CAIRDRIYQETQYF. The chain recombines TRBV10-3 with TRBJ2-5; 7 positions match TRBD1. Germline V gives CDR1 ENHRY, CDR2 SYGVKD. Germline trimming cut 6 bases from V and 0 bases from J; bases unmatched to any gene: 4. This CDR3 contains 14 residues.